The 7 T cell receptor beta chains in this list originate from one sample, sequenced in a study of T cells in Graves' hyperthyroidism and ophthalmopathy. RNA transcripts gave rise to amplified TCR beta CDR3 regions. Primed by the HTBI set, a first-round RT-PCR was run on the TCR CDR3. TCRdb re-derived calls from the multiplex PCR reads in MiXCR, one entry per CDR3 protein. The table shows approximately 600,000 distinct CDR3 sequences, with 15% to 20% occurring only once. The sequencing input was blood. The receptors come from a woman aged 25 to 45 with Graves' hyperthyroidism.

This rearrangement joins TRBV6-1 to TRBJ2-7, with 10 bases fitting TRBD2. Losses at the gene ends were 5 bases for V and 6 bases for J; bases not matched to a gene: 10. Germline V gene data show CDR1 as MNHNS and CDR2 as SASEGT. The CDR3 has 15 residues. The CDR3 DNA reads TGTGCCAGCAGTCGTATAACGGGACTAGCGACCGAGCAGTACTTC. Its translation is CASSRITGLATEQYF.

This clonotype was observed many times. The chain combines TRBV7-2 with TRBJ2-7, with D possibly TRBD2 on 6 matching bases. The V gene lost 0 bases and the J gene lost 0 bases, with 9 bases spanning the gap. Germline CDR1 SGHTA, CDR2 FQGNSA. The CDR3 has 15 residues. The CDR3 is CASSLAVGLSYEQYF. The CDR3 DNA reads TGTGCCAGCAGCTTAGCGGTGGGACTCTCCTACGAGCAGTACTTC.

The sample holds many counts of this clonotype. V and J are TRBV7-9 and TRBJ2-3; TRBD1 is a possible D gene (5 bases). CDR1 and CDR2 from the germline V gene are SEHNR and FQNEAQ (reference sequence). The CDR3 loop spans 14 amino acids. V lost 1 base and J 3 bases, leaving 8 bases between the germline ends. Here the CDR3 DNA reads TGTGCCAGCAGCTTAGATAGGACAACAGATACGCAGTATTTT. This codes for CASSLDRTTDTQYF.

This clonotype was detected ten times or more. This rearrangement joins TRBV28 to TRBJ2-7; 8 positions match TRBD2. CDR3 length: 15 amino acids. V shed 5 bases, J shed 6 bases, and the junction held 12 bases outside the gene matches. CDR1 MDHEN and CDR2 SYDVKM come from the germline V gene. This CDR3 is CASSQLPTGGGEQYF. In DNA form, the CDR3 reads TGTGCCAGCAGTCAATTGCCTACGGGAGGGGGCGAGCAGTACTTC.

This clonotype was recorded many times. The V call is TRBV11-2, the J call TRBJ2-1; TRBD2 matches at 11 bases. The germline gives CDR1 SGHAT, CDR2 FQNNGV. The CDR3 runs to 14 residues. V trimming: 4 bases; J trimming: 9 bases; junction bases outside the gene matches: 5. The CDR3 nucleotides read TGTGCCAGCAGCTCAACGGGGACTAGCGGTGAGCAGTTCTTC. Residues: CASSSTGTSGEQFF. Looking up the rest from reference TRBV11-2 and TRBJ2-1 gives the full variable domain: EAGVAQSPRYKIIEKRQSVAFWCNPISGHATLYWYQQILGQGPKLLIQFQNNGVVDDSQLPKDRFSAERLKGVDSTLKIQPAKLEDSAVYLCASSSTGTSGEQFFGPGTRLTVL.

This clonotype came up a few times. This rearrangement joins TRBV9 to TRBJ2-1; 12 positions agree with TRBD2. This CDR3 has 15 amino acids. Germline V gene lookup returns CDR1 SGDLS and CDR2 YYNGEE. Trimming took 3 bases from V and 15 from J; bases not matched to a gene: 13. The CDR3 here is CASSAGLAGTTPPFF. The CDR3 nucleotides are TGTGCCAGCAGCGCCGGACTAGCGGGAACCACCCCGCCGTTCTTC. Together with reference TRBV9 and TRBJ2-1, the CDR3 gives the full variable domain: DSGVTQTPKHLITATGQRVTLRCSPRSGDLSVYWYQQSLDQGLQFLIQYYNGEERAKGNILERFSAQQFPDLHSELNLSSLELGDSALYFCASSAGLAGTTPPFFGPGTRLTVL.

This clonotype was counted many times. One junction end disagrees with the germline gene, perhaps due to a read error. DNA for the CDR3: TGTGCCACCAGTGGCAGTAGCAATCAGCCCCAGCATTTT. The encoded protein is CATSGSSNQPQHF. The chain is built from TRBV2 and TRBJ1-5; D gene uncertain. Germline values: CDR1 SNHLY, CDR2 FYNNEI. The CDR3 contains 13 residues.